This T cell receptor beta chain was recovered during a study of cytomegalovirus exposure and HLA in healthy donors (dated by TCRdb to the late 2010s). Concerning the study at large: An earlier analysis of about 560 of the donors reported 250 to 300 Gb of sequence data and 117 million unique TCR beta sequences obtained from about 179 million T cells. Genome-wide SNP genotypes for about 65% of the roughly 670 donors were used in a later genetic analysis, which treated that subset as a discovery cohort. An early release that covered approximately 600 HLA-typed donors contained approximately 300 gigabases of sequencing data and tens of millions of unique TCR sequences. The genetic ancestry cluster associated with self-reported Caucasian donors included 70% to 85% of the 398 genotyped donors. In an earlier analysis of 587 of the donors, high-throughput TCR beta sequencing was used to judge whether each TCR beta V gene segment behaved as functional or pseudogenic. To predict cytomegalovirus infection status, the study brought together high-throughput TCR immunosequencing, statistical association of individual TCRs with disease status, and machine learning. Among about 400 genotyped donors of the cohort, an average of about 220,000 unique TCR beta nucleotide sequences was sequenced per donor, of which approximately 18% were non-productive. Rather than using new phenotypic data, the later analysis identified candidate immune exposures from TCR beta sequences and from how often those sequences occurred across donors. Typing coverage differed by locus: A, B, C, DRB1 and DQB1 were typed in roughly 629-630 donors, DQA1 in 522, DPA1 in roughly 590, and DPB1 in about 450. The T cell repertoires of 670 or so subjects were profiled by immunosequencing and related to cytomegalovirus serostatus. All discovery cohort repertoires had been generated on a single sequencing platform. In addition to the first cohort of 666 subjects, a separate validation cohort of 120 different subjects was used. Class I and class II HLA loci were covered by the typing at four-digit resolution. Several DR-DQ haplotypes were treated as single units for association and clustering because of strong linkage in the cohort. The aim of the study was to test whether cataloging public T cell receptors could identify signatures of past pathogen exposure. A later analysis re-examined previously published TCR beta repertoires from more than 550 donors and added high-resolution HLA genotyping to investigate patterns of TCR occurrence. Donor age, sex, ethnicity and CMV serostatus were compiled together with the repertoire data.

Libraries were made using the immunoSEQ multiplex PCR assay. A mixture of 60 forward primers for TCR Vbeta segments and 13 reverse primers for TCR Jbeta segments was used in the multiplex PCR. The CDR3 region of rearranged TCR beta genes was amplified from genomic DNA by a multiplex PCR assay. On the Illumina HiSeq System, the amplified TCR beta libraries were sequenced as 87-base-pair reads. In the source study's methods: Across the 700 or so repertoires, a later analysis counted tens of millions of unique TCR beta chains, roughly 11 million of which were shared by at least two donors. A nearest-neighbor algorithm error-corrected the raw reads and collapsed the reads into unique sequences, merging closely related sequences to remove PCR and sequencing errors. Alignment of CDR3 sequences to IMGT reference sequences was used to assign V, D and J gene segments. For a sequence to be retained, at least a six-nucleotide match to both a V gene segment and a J gene segment was required. Rearrangements were called productive when the CDR3 lacked stop codons and stayed in frame with V and J; all others were non-productive. Following IMGT convention, CDR3 was defined as the stretch from the second conserved V-encoded cysteine up to the conserved J-encoded phenylalanine. In an earlier analysis of roughly 610 of the donors, sequences lacking an unambiguous match to a single V gene segment were excluded. An earlier analysis of fewer than 650 of the donors classified V segments as functional when productive rearrangements were above 56.7% and as segregating when the standard deviation between donors was above 5%. To diagnose cytomegalovirus status from the catalog of TCR beta chain sequences, a statistical classification framework was built. In a later analysis, TCR nucleotide sequences were compared against IMGT/GENE-DB human TR gene sequences so that V and J genes could be assigned. Using the TCRdist pipeline, a later analysis assigned CDR3 sequences along with most-parsimonious VDJ recombination scenarios. In a later analysis, every TCR beta chain was defined by the combination of its CDR3 amino acid sequence and its V-gene family, and reads without a unique V-gene family were dropped. A later analysis removed 550 to 650 highly shared, low-generation-probability nucleotide sequences to deal with suspected cross-contamination and a sequencing artifact. For each public chain, a later analysis derived a clonal expansion index from normalized ranks of inferred template counts within each repertoire. Generation probabilities in a later analysis came from a VDJ recombination model fitted to out-of-frame rearrangements, and those results were checked against IGoR. A later analysis scored TCR-TCR, TCR-HLA and TCR-CMV co-occurrence with hypergeometric tests, applying a repertoire-size bias correction to TCR pairs. False discovery rates were estimated in a later analysis by permuting HLA or CMV assignments 20 times. A later analysis grouped co-occurring TCRs with DBSCAN, adding TCRdist sequence similarity when clustering within HLA-allele-positive subsets. Co-occurrence clustering excluded repertoires with fewer than 30,000 or more than 120,000 public chains, plus five with anomalous nucleotide sharing. TCRdb re-hosts the immuneACCESS table, in-frame sequences only. Its copies lack some clones; in the studies checked, an unresolved V gene accounts for under half of them, and the cause for the rest is not known. V, J and clone size reflect that table, while D and trimming were determined from the DNA. Present in this sample are more than 100,000 clones, around three quarters of which were seen just once. 10% of the sample is held by the ten biggest clonotypes.

This clone was detected only a few times. Which antigen it targets is not known. Base qualities are missing; no much larger clone stands one base away. The study at large found these results: In a later genetic analysis, fewer N-insertions in productive TCRs were reported among donors in an Asian-associated ancestry cluster than the 666-donor mean. In a later analysis, TCR association rates were found to vary across HLA loci, with the most associated TCRs seen for DRB1 alleles and the fewest for HLA-C alleles. According to a later analysis, parvovirus B19, influenza, CMV and Epstein-Barr virus appeared linked to several top co-occurrence clusters. In vitro tests confirmed that a few of the cytomegalovirus-associated TCR beta chains recognize cytomegalovirus antigens. The authors suggested that the approach could potentially be generalized to other disease states and immunological phenotypes. Linkage disequilibrium might explain the correlated functional status among segregating V segments, but an unknown experimental factor could not be excluded. A further reported finding was that TCR beta sequences accurately predicted the HLA-A and HLA-B alleles for most subjects in the first cohort. Across donors, most TCR sequences were observed very rarely, whereas some public TCRs were present in many individuals. A cluster of highly shared sequence variants was judged likely to be a technical artifact of the sequencing pipeline. A later analysis associated 15,000 or so TCR beta sequences with specific HLA alleles at a false discovery rate of 0.05. In this cohort, only TCR beta chains were sequenced, and detectable features were limited by the absence of alpha or paired-chain data. The presence/absence analyses assumed that sequencing depth was roughly uniform across donors, and that assumption may not be true. According to a later analysis, most CMV-associated TCR beta chains appeared to be HLA-restricted, and the HLA associations seemed to be driven largely by CMV exposure. Some 16 rarely observed V segments, including chromosome 9 orphons, were excluded from the earlier analysis of some 590 of the donors because counts were too low. When HLA alleles, especially DR and DQ, strongly co-occurred, TCR associations were difficult to assign to individual alleles. For the cohort, immune exposure information was limited to CMV serostatus. In a later analysis, HLA-associated TCR beta chains showed more clonal expansion and lower generation probabilities than non-associated chains that were equally common. Because HLA typing was missing for some donors at each locus, association tests included only the typed subset. A total of fewer than 200 TCR beta chains were listed by the study as associated with cytomegalovirus. A later genetic analysis associated a missense DCLRE1C variant with V-gene and J-gene trimming of TCR beta chains, and an independent cohort replicated the association. In both the original and validation cohorts, the classifier was reported to diagnose cytomegalovirus status with high specificity and sensitivity. In an earlier analysis of some 500 of the donors, most TCR beta V segments appeared in productive rearrangements about 87% or about 30% of the time, broadly matching IMGT annotations. The 87-base-pair reads could not distinguish some IMGT-functional V segments, including TRBV6-2 and TRBV6-3, so those segments were excluded.

According to the germline V gene (reference sequence), CDR1 reads SEHNR and CDR2 reads FQNEAQ. The CDR3 starts with the cysteine, ends with the phenylalanine, and has 14 residues. The kept DNA is CDR3 alone, 42 bases in frame from the first base. V gives up 5 bases and J gives up 2 bases, and the segment between their germline ends measures 12 bases. The cohort consisted of more than 650 healthy bone marrow donors. Cohort members were all nominally healthy when sampled, although unrecorded immune exposures were likely present. The donor tested CMV seropositive, placing the donor among the 250 to 350 seropositive members of the cohort. A peripheral blood sample was provided by each donor, and peripheral blood mononuclear cells were used for TCR beta sequencing. The Qiagen DNeasy Blood Extraction Kit was used to extract genomic DNA from the blood cell samples.

The chain joins TRBV7-9 to TRBJ1-1; the D segment could be TRBD1, given 6 matching bases. This sequence was found in a woman under 30 in good health and CMV-seropositive. Material: PBMCs. The CDR3 region reads CASSPMDRNTEAFF. The nucleotides are TGTGCCAGCAGCCCTATGGACAGAAACACTGAAGCTTTCTTT. Supplemented by the reference TRBV7-9 and TRBJ1-1 proteins around the CDR3, the complete variable domain is DTGVSQNPRHKITKRGQNVTFRCDPISEHNRLYWYRQTLGQGPEFLTYFQNEAQLEKSRLLSDRFSAERPKGSFSTLEIQRTEQGDSAMYLCASSPMDRNTEAFFGQGTRLTVV.